The 11 T cell receptor beta chains below were found in one sample sequenced in a study of blood T cell repertoires in COVID-19. Some clones are missing from TCRdb's copy, which holds only in-frame ones; the method was immunoSEQ multiplex PCR. The sample has 150,000 to 200,000 clones, 82% seen once. The sequenced material came from peripheral blood. The receptors shown here come from a woman aged 40 to 55 with COVID-19, enrolled during active disease.

This clone was observed a handful of times. The J gene is TRBJ2-1, the V gene TRBV7-3; D gene uncertain. V was trimmed by 2 bases and J by 3 bases, leaving 14 bases between them. This CDR3 has 16 residues. The germline gives CDR1 SGHTA, CDR2 FQGTGA. Written as DNA, the CDR3 is TGTGCCAGCAGCTTATCCCAGGTGTATAGCTACAATGAGCAGTTCTTC. Encoded protein: CASSLSQVYSYNEQFF.

This clone showed up just a few times. This chain links TRBV5-6 with TRBJ2-3, with 12 bases that match TRBD2. Germline V gene sequence: CDR1 SGHDT, CDR2 YYEEEE. V trimming: 0 bases; J trimming: 4 bases; junction bases outside the gene matches: 0. The CDR3 covers 15 residues. CDR3 DNA sequence: TGTGCCAGCAGCTTGGGACTAGCGGGAGCAGATACGCAGTATTTT. Protein product: CASSLGLAGADTQYF.

This sequence joins TRBV29-1 and TRBJ1-1, with D perhaps matching TRBD1 (5 bases). Per the germline V gene, CDR1 is SQVTM and CDR2 is ANQGSEA. The CDR3 consists of 16 residues. The V end lost 3 bases, the J end lost 6 bases, and 23 bases lay between the germline ends. CDR3 nucleotides: TGCAGCGTTGATTTCAGGTCGGGGGGAACTACGGCTGAAGCTTTCTTT. Protein sequence: CSVDFRSGGTTAEAFF.

A few counts support this clone. The chain uses TRBV19 and TRBJ2-7; no clear D. V lost 4 bases, J lost 3 bases, and 4 bases lay in between. Germline V gene sequence: CDR1 LNHDA, CDR2 SQIVND (reference sequence). The CDR3 is 11 amino acids. CDR3 in DNA: TGTGCCAGTAGTAGTAACTACGAGCAGTACTTC. Its translation is CASSSNYEQYF.

This clone was recorded only once. This chain joins TRBV7-2 and TRBJ2-1; TRBD1 aligns across 8 bases. The CDR3 loop spans 17 amino acids. Trimming took 3 bases from V and 0 from J; bases not matched to a gene: 7. The V gene's germline CDR1 is SGHTA and CDR2 FQGNSA. The CDR3 reads CASSLAITGGSYNEQFF. DNA for the CDR3: TGTGCCAGCAGCTTGGCTATAACAGGGGGCTCCTACAATGAGCAGTTCTTC. Full variable domain (outside the CDR3, taken from reference TRBV7-2 and TRBJ2-1): GAGVSQSPSNKVTEKGKDVELRCDPISGHTALYWYRQSLGQGLEFLIYFQGNSAPDKSGLPSDRFSAERTGGSVSTLTIQRTQQEDSAVYLCASSLAITGGSYNEQFFGPGTRLTVL.

The chain is built from TRBV24-1 and TRBJ2-1, with TRBD1 matching 10 bases. The germline gives CDR1 KGHDR, CDR2 SFDVKD. The CDR3 extends over 12 amino acids. J lost 9 bases, V lost 12 bases, and 7 bases had no gene match. CDR3 sequence (DNA): TGTGCCGCCGGGACAGGGGTGGGTGAGCAGTTCTTC. Its translation is CAAGTGVGEQFF.

The CDR3 sequence is CASRRQGHDGYTF. CDR3 DNA sequence: TGTGCCAGTAGGAGACAGGGGCATGATGGCTACACCTTC. The chain couples TRBV19 to TRBJ1-2, with 8 nucleotides matching TRBD1. V lost 6 bases to trimming and J lost 6 bases; unmatched junction nucleotides: 6. The CDR3 spans 13 residues. CDR1 and CDR2 (germline): LNHDA, SQIVND (reference sequence).

The CDR3 DNA sequence: TGTGCCTGGAGCATACAGGACTCTGGAAACACCATATATTTT. This gives the protein CAWSIQDSGNTIYF. The chain uses TRBV30 and TRBJ1-3; TRBD1 might be the D (5 bases). The CDR3 has 14 amino acids. CDR1 GTSNPN and CDR2 SVGIG come from the germline V gene (reference sequence). Trimming removed 3 bases from V and 0 bases from J, with 9 bases in between.

The chain links TRBV27 to TRBJ2-7, with 9 bases matching TRBD2. This CDR3 region has 14 residues. CDR1 MNHEY and CDR2 SMNVEV come from the germline V gene (reference sequence). The junction had 3 bases not matched to a gene; V was cut back by 3 bases and J by 3 bases. The CDR3 region has the DNA TGTGCCAGCAGTTTGAGCGGGAGGCACTACGAGCAGTACTTC. This codes for CASSLSGRHYEQYF.

V and J are TRBV27 and TRBJ2-3; the match to TRBD1 covers 7 bases. Germline CDR1 MNHEY, CDR2 SMNVEV (reference sequence). V lost 3 bases, J lost 6 bases, and 9 bases stayed unmatched. The CDR3 has 15 amino acids. Written as DNA, the CDR3 is TGTGCCAGCAGTTTCCGACAGGGTGGCTCGGATACGCAGTATTTT. Amino acids: CASSFRQGGSDTQYF.

At least ten counts were recorded for this clone. This chain joins TRBV19 and TRBJ2-7; D may be TRBD1 (5 bases). Germline CDR1 and CDR2: LNHDA and SQIVND (reference sequence). The CDR3 runs 14 residues. V gave up 6 bases and J gave up 0 bases, with 12 bases separating them. DNA for the CDR3: TGTGCCAGTAGACAGGCAGCTACCTCCTACGAGCAGTACGTC. This encodes CASRQAATSYEQYV.